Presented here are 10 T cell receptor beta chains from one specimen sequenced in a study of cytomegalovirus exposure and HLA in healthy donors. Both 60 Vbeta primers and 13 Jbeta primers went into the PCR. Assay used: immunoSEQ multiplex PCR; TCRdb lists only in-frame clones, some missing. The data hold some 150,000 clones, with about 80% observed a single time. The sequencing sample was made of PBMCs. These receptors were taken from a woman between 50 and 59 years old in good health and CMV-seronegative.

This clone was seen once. The CDR3 DNA follows: TGCGCCAGCAGCCCCTTCGGACTAGCTCGAGATACGCAGTATTTT. Amino acid sequence: CASSPFGLARDTQYF. This chain links TRBV4-1 with TRBJ2-3; TRBD2 agrees at 8 bases. The CDR3 runs 15 residues. J was trimmed by 5 bases and V by 4 bases; bases with no gene match: 8. The germline V gene has CDR1 MGHRA and CDR2 YSYEKL.

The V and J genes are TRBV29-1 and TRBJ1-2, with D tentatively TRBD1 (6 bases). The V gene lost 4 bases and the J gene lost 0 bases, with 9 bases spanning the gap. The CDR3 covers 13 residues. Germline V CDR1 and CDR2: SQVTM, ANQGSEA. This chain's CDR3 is CSVAQGTNYGYTF. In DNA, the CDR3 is TGCAGCGTTGCACAGGGTACTAACTATGGCTACACCTTC.

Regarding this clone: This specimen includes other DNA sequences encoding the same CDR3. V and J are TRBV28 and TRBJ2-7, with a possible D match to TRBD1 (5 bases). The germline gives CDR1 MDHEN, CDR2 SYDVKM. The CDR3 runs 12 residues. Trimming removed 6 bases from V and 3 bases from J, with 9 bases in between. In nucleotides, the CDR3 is TGTGCCAGCAGCCCAGACAGCTACGAGCAGTACTTC. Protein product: CASSPDSYEQYF.

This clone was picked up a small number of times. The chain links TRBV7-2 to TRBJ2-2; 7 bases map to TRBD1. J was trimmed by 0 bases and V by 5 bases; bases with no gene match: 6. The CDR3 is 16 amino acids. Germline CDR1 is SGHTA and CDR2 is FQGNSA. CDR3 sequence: CASSPRGTTNTGELFF. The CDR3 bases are TGTGCCAGCAGCCCCAGGGGGACAACGAACACCGGGGAGCTGTTTTTT.

This CDR3 is CASSISGYGGYTF. CDR3 in DNA: TGTGCCAGTAGTATATCAGGGTACGGTGGCTACACCTTC. The genes are TRBV19 and TRBJ1-2; the D gene is possibly TRBD1 (5 bases). CDR1 is LNHDA and CDR2 is SQIVND in the germline V gene (reference sequence). The CDR3 runs 13 residues. The V end was cut by 2 bases, the J end by 7 bases, with 11 bases between.

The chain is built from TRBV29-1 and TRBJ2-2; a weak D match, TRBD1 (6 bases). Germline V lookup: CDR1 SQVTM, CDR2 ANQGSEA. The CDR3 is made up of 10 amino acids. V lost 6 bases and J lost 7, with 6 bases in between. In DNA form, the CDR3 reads TGCAGCGTGGACAGCGGGGAGCTGTTTTTT. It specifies CSVDSGELFF.

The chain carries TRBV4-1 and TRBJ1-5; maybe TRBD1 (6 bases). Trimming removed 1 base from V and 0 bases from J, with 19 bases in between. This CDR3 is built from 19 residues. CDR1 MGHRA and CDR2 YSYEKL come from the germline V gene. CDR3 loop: CASSQVRRWGHGSNQPQHF. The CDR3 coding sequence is TGCGCCAGCAGCCAAGTTCGTCGCTGGGGGCACGGTAGCAATCAGCCCCAGCATTTT.

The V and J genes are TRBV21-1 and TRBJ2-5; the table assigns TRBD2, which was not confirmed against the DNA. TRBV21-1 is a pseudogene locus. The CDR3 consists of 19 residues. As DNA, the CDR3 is TGTGCCAGCAGCAAAGCGCTAAGTCATCCGGGAGAATCGGGAGAGACCCAGTACTTC. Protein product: CASSKALSHPGESGETQYF.

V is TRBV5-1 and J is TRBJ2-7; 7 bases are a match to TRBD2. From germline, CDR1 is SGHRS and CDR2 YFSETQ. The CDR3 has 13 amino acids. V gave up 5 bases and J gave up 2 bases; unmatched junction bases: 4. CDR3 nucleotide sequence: TGCGCCAGCAGGCCGAGCGGGACCTACGAGCAGTACTTC. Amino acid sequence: CASRPSGTYEQYF.

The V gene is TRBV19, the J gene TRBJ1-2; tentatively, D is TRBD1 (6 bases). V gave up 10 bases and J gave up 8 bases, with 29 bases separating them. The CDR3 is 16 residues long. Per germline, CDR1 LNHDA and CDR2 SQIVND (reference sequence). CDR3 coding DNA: TGTGCCATCCGGGACAAACGCCTTCGGTATATATTGGGCTACACCTTC. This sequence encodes CAIRDKRLRYILGYTF.